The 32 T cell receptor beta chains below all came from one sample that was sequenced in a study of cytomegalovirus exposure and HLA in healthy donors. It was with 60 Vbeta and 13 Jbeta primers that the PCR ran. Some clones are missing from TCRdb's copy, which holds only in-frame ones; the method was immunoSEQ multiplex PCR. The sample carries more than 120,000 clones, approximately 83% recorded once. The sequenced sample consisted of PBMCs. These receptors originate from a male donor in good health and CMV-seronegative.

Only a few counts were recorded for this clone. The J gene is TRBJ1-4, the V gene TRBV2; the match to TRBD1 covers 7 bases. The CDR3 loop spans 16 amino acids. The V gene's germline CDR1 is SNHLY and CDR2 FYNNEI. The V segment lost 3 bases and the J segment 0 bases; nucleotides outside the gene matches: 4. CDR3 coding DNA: TGTGCCAGCAGTGACCCGGGACAGACAACTAATGAAAAACTGTTTTTT. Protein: CASSDPGQTTNEKLFF. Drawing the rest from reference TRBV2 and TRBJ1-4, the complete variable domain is EPEVTQTPSHQVTQMGQEVILRCVPISNHLYFYWYRQILGQKVEFLVSFYNNEISEKSEIFDDQFSVERPDGSNFTLKIRSTKLEDSAMYFCASSDPGQTTNEKLFFGSGTQLSVL.

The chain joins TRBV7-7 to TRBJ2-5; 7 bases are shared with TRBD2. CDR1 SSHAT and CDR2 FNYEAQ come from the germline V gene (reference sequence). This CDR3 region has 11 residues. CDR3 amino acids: CSTNPGGTQYF. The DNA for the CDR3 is TGTTCCACTAACCCGGGGGGGACCCAGTACTTC.

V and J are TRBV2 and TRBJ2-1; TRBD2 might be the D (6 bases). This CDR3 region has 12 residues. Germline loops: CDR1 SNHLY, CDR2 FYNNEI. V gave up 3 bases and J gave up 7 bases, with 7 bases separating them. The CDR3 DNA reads TGTGCCAGCAGTGATGGGGGGAATGAGCAGTTCTTC. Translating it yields CASSDGGNEQFF. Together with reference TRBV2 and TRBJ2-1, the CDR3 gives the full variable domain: EPEVTQTPSHQVTQMGQEVILRCVPISNHLYFYWYRQILGQKVEFLVSFYNNEISEKSEIFDDQFSVERPDGSNFTLKIRSTKLEDSAMYFCASSDGGNEQFFGPGTRLTVL.

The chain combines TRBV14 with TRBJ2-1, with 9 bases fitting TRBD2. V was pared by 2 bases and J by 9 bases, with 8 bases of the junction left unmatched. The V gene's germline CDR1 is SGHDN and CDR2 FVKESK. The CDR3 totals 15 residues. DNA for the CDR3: TGTGCCAGCAGCCAATGGCGGGAGGGCAGGGTTGAGCAGTTCTTC. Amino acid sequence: CASSQWREGRVEQFF.

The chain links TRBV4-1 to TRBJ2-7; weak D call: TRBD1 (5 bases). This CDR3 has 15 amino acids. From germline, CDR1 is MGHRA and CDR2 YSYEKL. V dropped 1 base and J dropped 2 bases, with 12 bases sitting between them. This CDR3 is CASSQVQGITYEQYF. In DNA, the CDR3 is TGCGCCAGCAGCCAAGTGCAGGGTATAACCTACGAGCAGTACTTC.

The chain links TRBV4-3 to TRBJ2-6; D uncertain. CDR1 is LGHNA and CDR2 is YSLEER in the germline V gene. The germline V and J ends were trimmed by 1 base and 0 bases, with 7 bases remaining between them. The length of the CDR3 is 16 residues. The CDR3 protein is CASSQVAGSGANVLTF. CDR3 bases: TGCGCCAGCAGCCAAGTCGCAGGCTCTGGGGCCAACGTCCTGACTTTC.

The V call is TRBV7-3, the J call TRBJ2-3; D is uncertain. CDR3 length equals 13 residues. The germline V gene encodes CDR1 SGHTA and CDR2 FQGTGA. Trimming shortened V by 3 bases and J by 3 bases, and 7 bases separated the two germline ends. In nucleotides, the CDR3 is TGTGCCAGCAGCTTCGCTACTACAGATACGCAGTATTTT. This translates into CASSFATTDTQYF.

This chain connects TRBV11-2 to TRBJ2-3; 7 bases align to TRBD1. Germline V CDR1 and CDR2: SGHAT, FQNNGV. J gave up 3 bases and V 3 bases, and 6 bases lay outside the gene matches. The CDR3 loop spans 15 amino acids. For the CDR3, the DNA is TGTGCCAGCAGCTTGACAGGGTGGGATACAGATACGCAGTATTTT. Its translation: CASSLTGWDTDTQYF.

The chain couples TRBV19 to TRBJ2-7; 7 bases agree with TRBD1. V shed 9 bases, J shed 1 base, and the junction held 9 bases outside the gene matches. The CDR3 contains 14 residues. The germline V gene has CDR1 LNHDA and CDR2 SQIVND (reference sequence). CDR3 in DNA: TGTGCCAGCTCCCCACAGGGGCCTTCCTACGAGCAGTACTTC. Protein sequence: CASSPQGPSYEQYF.

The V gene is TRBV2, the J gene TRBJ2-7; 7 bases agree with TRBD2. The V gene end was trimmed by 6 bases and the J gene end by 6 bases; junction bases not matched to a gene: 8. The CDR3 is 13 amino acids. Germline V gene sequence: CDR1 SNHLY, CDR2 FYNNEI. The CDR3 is CASRANGGGEQYF. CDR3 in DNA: TGTGCCAGCAGAGCCAATGGGGGGGGCGAGCAGTACTTC.

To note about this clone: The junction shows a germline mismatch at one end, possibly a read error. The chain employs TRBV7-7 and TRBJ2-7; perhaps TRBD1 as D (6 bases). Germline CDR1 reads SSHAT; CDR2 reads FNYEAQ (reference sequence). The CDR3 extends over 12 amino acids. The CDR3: CASSSTGTEQYF. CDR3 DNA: TGTGCTAGCAGCTCAACCGGGACAGAGCAGTACTTC. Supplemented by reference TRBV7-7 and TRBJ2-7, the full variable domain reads GAGVSQSPRYKVTKRGQDVTLRCDPISSHATLYWYQQALGQGPEFLTYFNYEAQPDKSGLPSDRFSAERPEGSISTLTIQRTEQRDSAMYRCASSSTGTEQYFGPGTRLTVT.

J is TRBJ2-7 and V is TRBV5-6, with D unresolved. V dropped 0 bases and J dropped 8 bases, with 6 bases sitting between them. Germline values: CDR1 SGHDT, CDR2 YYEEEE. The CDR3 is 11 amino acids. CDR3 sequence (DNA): TGTGCCAGCAGCTTGGATGGGCAGCAGTACTTC. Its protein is CASSLDGQQYF.

Here the CDR3 reads CASGTGLAGGFEQFF. Written as DNA, the CDR3 is TGTGCTAGTGGTACCGGACTAGCGGGAGGATTTGAGCAGTTCTTC. This chain joins TRBV12-5 and TRBJ2-1, with 14 bases lining up with TRBD2. The germline V gene has CDR1 LGHNT and CDR2 FRNRAP. Trimming at V came to 5 bases and at J to 9 bases, leaving 6 bases not matched to a gene. The length of the CDR3 is 15 residues.

CDR3 loop: CASSVESWMDNNEQFF. The CDR3 DNA follows: TGTGCCAGCAGCGTAGAGTCTTGGATGGACAACAATGAGCAGTTCTTC. The V call is TRBV9, the J call TRBJ2-1; the D gene is possibly TRBD1 (5 bases). Germline V gene sequence: CDR1 SGDLS, CDR2 YYNGEE. V was shortened by 0 bases and J by 5 bases, with 15 bases between the two germline ends. This CDR3 has 16 residues.

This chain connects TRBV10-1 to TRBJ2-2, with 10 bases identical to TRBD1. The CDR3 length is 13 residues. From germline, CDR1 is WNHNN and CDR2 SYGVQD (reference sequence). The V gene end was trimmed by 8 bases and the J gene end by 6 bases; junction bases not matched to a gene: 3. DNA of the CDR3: TGCGCCAGCGGACAGGGGGAGGCCGGGGAGCTGTTTTTT. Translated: CASGQGEAGELFF.

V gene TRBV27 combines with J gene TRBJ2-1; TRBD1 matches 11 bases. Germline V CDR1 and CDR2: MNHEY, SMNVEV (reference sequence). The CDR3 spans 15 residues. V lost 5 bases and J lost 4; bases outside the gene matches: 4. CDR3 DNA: TGTGCCAGCAGTCACGGGACAGGGGGGTACAATGAGCAGTTCTTC. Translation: CASSHGTGGYNEQFF.

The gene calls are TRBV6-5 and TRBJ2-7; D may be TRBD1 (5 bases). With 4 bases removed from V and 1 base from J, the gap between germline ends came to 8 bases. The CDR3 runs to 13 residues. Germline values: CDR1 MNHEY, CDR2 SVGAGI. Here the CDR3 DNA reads TGTGCCAGCAGTTTGACAGAATCCTACGAGCAGTACTTC. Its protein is CASSLTESYEQYF.

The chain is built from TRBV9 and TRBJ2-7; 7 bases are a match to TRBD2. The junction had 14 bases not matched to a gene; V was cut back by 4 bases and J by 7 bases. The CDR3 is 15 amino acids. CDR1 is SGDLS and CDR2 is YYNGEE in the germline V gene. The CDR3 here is CASSIEGLSYAEQYF. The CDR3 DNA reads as TGTGCCAGCAGCATCGAGGGACTATCCTACGCGGAGCAGTACTTC.

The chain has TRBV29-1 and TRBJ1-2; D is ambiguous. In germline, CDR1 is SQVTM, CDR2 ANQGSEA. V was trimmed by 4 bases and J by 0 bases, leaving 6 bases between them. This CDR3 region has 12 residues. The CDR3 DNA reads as TGCAGCGTTGGAGGCCCTAACTATGGCTACACCTTC. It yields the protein CSVGGPNYGYTF.

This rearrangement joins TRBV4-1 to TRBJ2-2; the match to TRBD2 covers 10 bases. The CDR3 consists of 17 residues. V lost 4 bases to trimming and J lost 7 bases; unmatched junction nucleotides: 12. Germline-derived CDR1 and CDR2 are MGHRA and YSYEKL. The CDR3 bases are TGCGCCAGCAGCCGAATTCTAGCGGGAGCTTTAGGCGGGGAGCTGTTTTTT. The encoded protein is CASSRILAGALGGELFF.

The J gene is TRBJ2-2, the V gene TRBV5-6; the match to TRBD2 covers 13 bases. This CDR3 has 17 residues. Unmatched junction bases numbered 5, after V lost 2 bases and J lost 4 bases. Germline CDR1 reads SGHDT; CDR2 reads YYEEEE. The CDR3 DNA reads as TGTGCCAGCAGCTTACTAGCGGGAGGGCGGGTCACCGGGGAGCTGTTTTTT. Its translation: CASSLLAGGRVTGELFF.

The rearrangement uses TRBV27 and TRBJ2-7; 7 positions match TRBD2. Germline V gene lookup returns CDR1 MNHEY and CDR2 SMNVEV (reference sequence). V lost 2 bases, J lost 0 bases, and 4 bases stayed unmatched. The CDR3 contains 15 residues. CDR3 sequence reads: CASSLGRGVSYEQYF. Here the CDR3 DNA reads TGTGCCAGCAGTTTAGGTCGGGGGGTCTCCTACGAGCAGTACTTC.

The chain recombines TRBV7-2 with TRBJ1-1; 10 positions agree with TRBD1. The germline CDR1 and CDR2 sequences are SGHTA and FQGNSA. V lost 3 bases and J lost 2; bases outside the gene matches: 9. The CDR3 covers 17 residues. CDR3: CASSFSIRQGANTEAFF. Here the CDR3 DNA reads TGTGCCAGCAGCTTCTCGATTAGACAGGGGGCAAACACTGAAGCTTTCTTT.

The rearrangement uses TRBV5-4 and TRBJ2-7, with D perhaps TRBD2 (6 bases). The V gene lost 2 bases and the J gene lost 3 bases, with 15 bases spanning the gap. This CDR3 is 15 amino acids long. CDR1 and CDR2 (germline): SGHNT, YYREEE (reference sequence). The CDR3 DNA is TGTGCCAGCAGCTTAGGGGACCCGGGGGTCTACGAGCAGTACTTC. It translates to CASSLGDPGVYEQYF.

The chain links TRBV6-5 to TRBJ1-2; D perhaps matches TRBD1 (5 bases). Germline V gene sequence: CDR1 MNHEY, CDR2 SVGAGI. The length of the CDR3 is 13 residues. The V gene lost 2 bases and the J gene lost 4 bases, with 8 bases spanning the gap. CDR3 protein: CASSYDGGYGYTF. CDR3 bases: TGTGCCAGCAGTTACGACGGGGGCTATGGCTACACCTTC.

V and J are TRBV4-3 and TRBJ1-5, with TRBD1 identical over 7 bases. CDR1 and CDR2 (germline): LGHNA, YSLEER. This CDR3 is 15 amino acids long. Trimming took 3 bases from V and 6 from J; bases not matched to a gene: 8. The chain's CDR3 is CASSHRRGQGQPQHF. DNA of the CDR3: TGCGCCAGCAGCCATAGAAGGGGGCAAGGTCAGCCCCAGCATTTT.

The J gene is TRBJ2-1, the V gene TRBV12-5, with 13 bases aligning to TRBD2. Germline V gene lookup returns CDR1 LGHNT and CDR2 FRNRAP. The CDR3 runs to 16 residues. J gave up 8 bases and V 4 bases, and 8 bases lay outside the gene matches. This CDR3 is CASGSAGTSGMHEQFF. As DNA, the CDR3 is TGTGCTAGTGGTTCGGCCGGGACTAGCGGGATGCATGAGCAGTTCTTC.

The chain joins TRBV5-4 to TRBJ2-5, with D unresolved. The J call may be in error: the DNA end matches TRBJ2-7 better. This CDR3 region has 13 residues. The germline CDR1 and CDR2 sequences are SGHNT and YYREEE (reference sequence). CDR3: CASSYASSYEQYF. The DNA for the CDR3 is TGTGCCAGCAGCTACGCCTCTTCCTACGAGCAGTACTTC.

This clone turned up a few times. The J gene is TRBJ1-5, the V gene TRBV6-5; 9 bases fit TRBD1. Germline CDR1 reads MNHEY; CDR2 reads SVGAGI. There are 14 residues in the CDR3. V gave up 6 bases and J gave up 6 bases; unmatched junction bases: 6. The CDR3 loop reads CASRRQGEVQPQHF. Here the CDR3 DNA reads TGTGCCAGCAGGCGACAGGGGGAGGTTCAGCCCCAGCATTTT.

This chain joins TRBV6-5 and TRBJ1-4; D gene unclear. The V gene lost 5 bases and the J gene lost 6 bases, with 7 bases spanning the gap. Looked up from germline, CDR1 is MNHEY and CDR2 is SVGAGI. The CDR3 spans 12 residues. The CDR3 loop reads CASSPGDEKLFF. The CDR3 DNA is TGTGCCAGCAGTCCCGGGGATGAAAAACTGTTTTTT.

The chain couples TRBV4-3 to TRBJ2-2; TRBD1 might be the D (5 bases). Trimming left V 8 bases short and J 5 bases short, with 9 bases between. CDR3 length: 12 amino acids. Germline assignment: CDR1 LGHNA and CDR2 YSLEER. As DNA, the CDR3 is TGCGCCAGCTCCCAGGGAACCGGGGAGCTGTTTTTT. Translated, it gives CASSQGTGELFF.

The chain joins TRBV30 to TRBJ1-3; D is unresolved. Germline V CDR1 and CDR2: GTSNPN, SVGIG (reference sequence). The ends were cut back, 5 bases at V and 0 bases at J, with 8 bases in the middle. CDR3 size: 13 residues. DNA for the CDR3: TGTGCCTGGTCTCGAGACTCTGGAAACACCATATATTTT. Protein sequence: CAWSRDSGNTIYF.